Listed here is a single T cell receptor (beta chain). Methods used by the authors: Quantification of nucleated cells was approximated via reference gene primer amplification. Repertoires were generated with immunoSEQ multiplex PCR, while TCRdb's copy carries only in-frame clones and drops some. The V and J calls and clone size were taken over from that table, and D and trimming were inferred from the DNA. This table holds 65,000 to 70,000 clones, about 94% found once. This CDR3 region has 15 residues. These data originate in a study of blood T cell repertoires in COVID-19. Overall study context: PBMCs, B-cell-depleted T cells, or T cells were the source of the cDNA or gDNA that made up the material.

Sequenced input: peripheral blood. The receptor was derived from a man between 65 and 85 years old with active COVID-19. V gene TRBV21-1 combines with J gene TRBJ2-3; the D call in the table, TRBD1, was not verified against the DNA. TRBV21-1 is a recognized pseudogene. The CDR3: CASSARGKGTDTQYF. Here the CDR3 DNA reads TGTGCCAGCAGCGCTAGGGGGAAAGGCACAGATACGCAGTATTTT.